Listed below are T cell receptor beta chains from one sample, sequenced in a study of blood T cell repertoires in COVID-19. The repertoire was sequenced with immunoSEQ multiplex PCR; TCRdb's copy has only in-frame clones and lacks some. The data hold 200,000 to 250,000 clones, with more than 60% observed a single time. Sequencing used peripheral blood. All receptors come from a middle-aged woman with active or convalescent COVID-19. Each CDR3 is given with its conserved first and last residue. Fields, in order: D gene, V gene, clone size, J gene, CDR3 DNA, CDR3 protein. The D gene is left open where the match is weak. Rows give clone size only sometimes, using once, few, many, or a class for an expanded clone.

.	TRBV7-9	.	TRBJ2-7	TGTGCCAGCAGCTTATTTTCAGGGAACAACGAGCAGTACTTC	CASSLFSGNNEQYF
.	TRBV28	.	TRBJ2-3	TGTGCCAGCATCAACCGGGTACTTGATACGCAGTATTTT	CASINRVLDTQYF
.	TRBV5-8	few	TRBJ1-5	TGTGCCAGCAGCTTGGCCCACAGTAGCAATCAGCCCCAGCATTTT	CASSLAHSSNQPQHF
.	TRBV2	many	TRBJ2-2	TGTGCCAGCAGTGACAGGGAATGGGATACCGGGGAGCTGTTTTTT	CASSDREWDTGELFF
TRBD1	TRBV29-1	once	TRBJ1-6	TGCAGCGCTAAAGTCGGGACAGGGAGTTCACCCCTCCACTTT	CSAKVGTGSSPLHF
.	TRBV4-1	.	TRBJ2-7	TGCGCCAGCAGCCAGCGGGACGGTTCCTACGAGCAGTACTTC	CASSQRDGSYEQYF
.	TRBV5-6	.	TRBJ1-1	TGTGCCAGCAGCTCCTTCAAGAGATTGATGAACACTGAAGCTTTCTTT	CASSSFKRLMNTEAFF
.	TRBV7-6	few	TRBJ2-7	TGTGCCAGCAGCCCCGGGGGGCTGGTCTACGAGCAGTACTTC	CASSPGGLVYEQYF
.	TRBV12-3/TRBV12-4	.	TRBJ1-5	TGTGCCAGCAGTTTAGACGGAGATCAGCCCCAGCATTTT	CASSLDGDQPQHF
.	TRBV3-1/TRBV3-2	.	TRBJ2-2	TGTGCCAGCAGCCAAGGGGTGCGGAGCGGGCCGAACACCGGGGAGCTGTTTTTT	CASSQGVRSGPNTGELFF
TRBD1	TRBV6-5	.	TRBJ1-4	TGTGCCACGACAGGGGATGGGGAAAAACTGTTTTTT	CATTGDGEKLFF
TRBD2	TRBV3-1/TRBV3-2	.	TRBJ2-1	TGTGCCAGCAGCATAGCGGGGGGCCCTTATGAGCAGTTCTTC	CASSIAGGPYEQFF
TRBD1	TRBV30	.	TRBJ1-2	TGTGCCTGGAGTGGACAGGGTAGGGACTATGGCTACACCTTC	CAWSGQGRDYGYTF
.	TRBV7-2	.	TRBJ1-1	TGTGCCAGCAGCTTATCCCCCGGGAACACTGAAGCTTTCTTT	CASSLSPGNTEAFF
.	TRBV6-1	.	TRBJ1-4	TGTGCCAGCAGTGAATCCGCAGGGCTTAATGAAAAACTGTTTTTT	CASSESAGLNEKLFF
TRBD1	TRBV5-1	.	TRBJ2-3	TGCGCCAGCAGCTCGCAGGGGGCGTCCACAGATACGCAGTATTTT	CASSSQGASTDTQYF
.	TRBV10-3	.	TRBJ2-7	TGTGCCATCAGTGACAGGGTCCCCTACGAGCAGTACTTC	CAISDRVPYEQYF
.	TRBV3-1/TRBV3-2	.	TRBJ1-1	TGTGCCAGCAGCCATGGGGCGAGGGAAGCTTTCTTT	CASSHGAREAFF
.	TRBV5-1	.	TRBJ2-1	TGCGCCAGCAGCCCTTGGGGGGGCGAGTACAATGAGCAGTTCTTC	CASSPWGGEYNEQFF
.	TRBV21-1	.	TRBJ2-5	TGTGCCAGCAGCAAAGCGGGGGGGAGGGAGACCCAGTACTTC	CASSKAGGRETQYF
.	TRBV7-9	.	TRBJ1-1	TGTGCCAGCAACAGATGGGGCTTCACTGAAGCTTTCTTT	CASNRWGFTEAFF
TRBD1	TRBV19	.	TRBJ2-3	TGTGCCACCACGACAGGGTCGGATACGCAGTATTTT	CATTTGSDTQYF
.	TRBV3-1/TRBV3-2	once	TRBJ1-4	TGTGCCAGCAGCCAAGCCCATCCTGAAAAACTGTTTTTT	CASSQAHPEKLFF
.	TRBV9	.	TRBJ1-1	TGTGCCAGCAGCGTAGGTCCGGCGGGGACTGAAGCTTTCTTT	CASSVGPAGTEAFF
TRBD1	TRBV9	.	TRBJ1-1	TGTGCCAGCTCCCCAGGGGGGACCCGAACCTTGAACACTGAAGCTTTCTTT	CASSPGGTRTLNTEAFF
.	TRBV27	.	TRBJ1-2	TGTGCCAGCAGTAGAGGGTCGGAAGTTATCTATGGCTACACCTTC	CASSRGSEVIYGYTF
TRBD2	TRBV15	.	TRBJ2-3	TGTGCCCACTCAGCGGGGACTAGCACAGATACGCAGTATTTT	CAHSAGTSTDTQYF
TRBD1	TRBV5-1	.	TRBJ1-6	TGCGCCAGCAGCTTGGGACAGGGGGCTGCACCCCTCCACTTT	CASSLGQGAAPLHF
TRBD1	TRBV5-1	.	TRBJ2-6	TGCGCCAGCAGCTTCCGTCCAGGGGGCGCCGGAACTGGGGCCAACGTCCTGACTTTC	CASSFRPGGAGTGANVLTF
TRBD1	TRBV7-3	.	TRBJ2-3	TGTGCCAGCAGCCCCGGGACAGGGGGGTCAGATACGCAGTATTTT	CASSPGTGGSDTQYF
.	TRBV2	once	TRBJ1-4	TGTGCCAGCAGGTATGGGGGCGGAAAACTGTTTTTT	CASRYGGGKLFF
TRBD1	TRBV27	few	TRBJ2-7	TGTGCCAGCAAGCGCGGCAGGGACAGCTATACCTACGAGCAGTACTTC	CASKRGRDSYTYEQYF
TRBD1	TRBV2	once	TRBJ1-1	TGTGCCAGCAGTGACCTCGACAGGGGCCCCGCTGAAGCTTTCTTT	CASSDLDRGPAEAFF
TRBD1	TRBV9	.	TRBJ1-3	TGTGCCAGCAGCGTAGAGGGGGCGCGGGGAAACACCATATATTTT	CASSVEGARGNTIYF
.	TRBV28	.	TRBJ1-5	TGTGCCAGCAGTCGGACAGTAAATCAGCCCCAGCATTTT	CASSRTVNQPQHF
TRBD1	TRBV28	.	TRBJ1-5	TGTGCCAGCAGACAGGACAGGGGGCAGGATCAGCCCCAGCATTTT	CASRQDRGQDQPQHF
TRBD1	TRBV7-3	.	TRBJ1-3	TGTGCCAGCAGCTTAATGCCGACAGGGGCTGGAAACACCATATATTTT	CASSLMPTGAGNTIYF
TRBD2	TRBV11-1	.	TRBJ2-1	TGTGCCAGCTCGGGGAGGGATCACAATGAGCAGTTCTTC	CASSGRDHNEQFF
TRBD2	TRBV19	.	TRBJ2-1	TGTGCCAGTAGGCAGGGACTAGCGGGGGGGGTCGATGAGCAGTTCTTC	CASRQGLAGGVDEQFF
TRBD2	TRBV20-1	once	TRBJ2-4	TGCAGTGCCAGTCCCTCGAGCGGGGGGGCCGACATTCAGTACTTC	CSASPSSGGADIQYF
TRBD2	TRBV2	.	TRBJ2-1	TGTGCCAGCAGTGCTCGGACTAGCGGGGGGGAGCAGTTCTTC	CASSARTSGGEQFF
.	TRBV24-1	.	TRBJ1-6	TGTGCCACCAGTGAGTCGTCCTATTCACCCCTCCACTTT	CATSESSYSPLHF
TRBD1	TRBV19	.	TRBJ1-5	TGTGCCAGTAGAACCGGGGACAGCAGTCGGGGTTATAGCAATCAGCCCCAGCATTTT	CASRTGDSSRGYSNQPQHF
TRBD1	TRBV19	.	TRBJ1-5	TGTGCCAGTCGACAGGGGGCAGGCAATCAGCCCCAGCATTTT	CASRQGAGNQPQHF
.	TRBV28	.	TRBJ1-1	TGTGCCAGCACCCAGAGGGGGACGCTGAACACTGAAGCTTTCTTT	CASTQRGTLNTEAFF